This TCR beta chain was captured in a study of Tregs in tolerant kidney transplant recipients. Overall study: An approximately 3-day belatacept mixed lymphocyte reaction, sometimes plus 5-day graft donor restimulation, preceded CD4+CD25+CD127- sorting. Study results and caveats: The small number of patients limits these findings pending further validation.

TCRdb's copy holds only in-frame clones and misses some; the assay was immunoSEQ multiplex PCR. The sample yields under 50,000 clones, 95% to 96% seen once. CDR3 length: 12 residues. CDR1 is KGHSH and CDR2 is LQKENI in the germline V gene. Deletions cut 2 bases from V and 2 bases from J, with 3 bases between. Only a few counts were recorded for this clone. Its matching antigen is unknown. This TCR came from a human donor in good health. The chain has TRBV18 and TRBJ1-2; D is uncertain. The sequenced sample consisted of Tregs from blood cultured with allogeneic cells. CDR3 DNA: TGTGCCAGCTCACCAGGGAACTATGGCTACACCTTC. Amino acid sequence: CASSPGNYGYTF. The complete variable domain, with remaining parts taken from reference TRBV18 and TRBJ1-2, reads NAGVMQNPRHLVRRRGQEARLRCSPMKGHSHVYWYRQLPEEGLKFMVYLQKENIIDESGMPKERFSAEFPKEGPSILRIQQVVRGDSAAYFCASSPGNYGYTFGSGTRLTVV.